This TCR beta chain originates from a study of identical twins. Study outcomes and limitations: Beta out-of-frame twin sharing showed a weaker excess.

CDR3 length: 15 residues. The germline V gene has CDR1 DFQATT and CDR2 SNEGSKA (reference sequence). Trimming cost V 3 bases and J 4 bases; bases outside gene matches: 9. MiXCR was run by TCRdb on the 5' RACE reads, yielding one entry per CDR3 protein. The table includes approximately 500,000 distinct CDR3 sequences, approximately 24% detected once. A word on this clonotype: Its antigen is unknown.

This same sample was also taken into another study, of T cells expressing NK-cell markers. That work adds: In a group of about six donors, dominant NKG2C+ clonotypes represented roughly 1.0-7.0% of CD8+ T cells. Expanded NKG2C+ T cell clones were not confirmed as HCMV-specific.

The sequencing sample was made of CD4+ T cells sorted from blood. This chain connects TRBV20-1 to TRBJ2-5, with 9 bases aligning to TRBD2. The receptor was derived from a young woman in good health. The CDR3 reads CSARGRGGKVETQYF. The DNA of the CDR3 is TGCAGTGCTAGGGGGCGGGGGGGAAAGGTAGAGACCCAGTACTTC.